This T cell receptor (beta chain) was recovered during a study of blood T cell repertoires in COVID-19. At the level of the study: The cDNA or gDNA used as material had been derived from T cells, B-cell-depleted T cells, or PBMCs.

There are 17 residues in the CDR3. Per the germline V gene, CDR1 is LGHNA and CDR2 is YSLEER. The ends were cut back, 1 base at V and 1 base at J, with 17 bases in the middle. In the authors' methods: For nucleated cells, counts were estimated from reference gene primer amplification. Using immunoSEQ multiplex PCR, the repertoire was profiled, and TCRdb retains in-frame clones only, with some absent. The DNA was the basis for D and trimming; V, J and clone size are from that table. The sample carries 250,000 to 300,000 clones, about 76% recorded once. The V gene is TRBV4-3, the J gene TRBJ2-7; D might be TRBD1 (7 bases). This clonotype was sampled from a woman between 55 and 75 years old with active or convalescent COVID-19. What was sequenced was peripheral blood. The CDR3 here is CASSQVVEQGGSYEQYF. CDR3 DNA sequence: TGCGCCAGCAGCCAAGTTGTAGAGCAGGGGGGTTCCTACGAGCAGTACTTC.